The clone carrying this T cell receptor (beta chain) was found many times. This entry comes from a study of identical twins. One entry per CDR3 protein, called by TCRdb with MiXCR from the 5' RACE reads. In the table there are around 250,000 distinct CDR3 sequences, about 7% of which are singletons. Everyone who gave samples was a healthy Caucasian. V gave up 0 bases and J gave up 4 bases; unmatched junction bases: 5. Germline V lookup: CDR1 SQVTM, CDR2 ANQGSEA. The CDR3 sequence is 15 residues long. This sample was also put to use in a study of yellow fever vaccine responses in identical twins. That source reports: It has been reported that, in twins, the vaccine T cell response seemed partly convergent and partly personalized.

The rearrangement links TRBV29-1 to TRBJ2-1; the match to TRBD2 covers 8 bases. Input material: memory (CD45RO+) T cells sorted from blood. The source of this sequence is a woman younger than 35 in good health. CDR3 protein: CSVEELAGKYNEQFF. CDR3 bases: TGCAGCGTTGAAGAATTAGCGGGGAAGTACAATGAGCAGTTCTTC.